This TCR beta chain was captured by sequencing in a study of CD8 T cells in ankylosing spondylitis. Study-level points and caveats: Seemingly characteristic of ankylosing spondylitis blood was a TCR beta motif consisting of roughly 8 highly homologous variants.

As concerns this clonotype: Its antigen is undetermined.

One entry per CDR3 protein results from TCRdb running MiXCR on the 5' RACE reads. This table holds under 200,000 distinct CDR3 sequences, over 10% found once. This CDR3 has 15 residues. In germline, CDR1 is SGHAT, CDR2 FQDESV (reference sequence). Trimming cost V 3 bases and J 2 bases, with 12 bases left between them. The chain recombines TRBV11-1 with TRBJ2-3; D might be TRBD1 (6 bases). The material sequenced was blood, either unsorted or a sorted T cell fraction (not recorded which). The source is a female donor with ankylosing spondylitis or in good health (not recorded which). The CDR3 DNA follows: TGTGCCAGCAGCTTGGATCAGGGGTACACAGATACGCAGTATTTT. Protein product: CASSLDQGYTDTQYF.